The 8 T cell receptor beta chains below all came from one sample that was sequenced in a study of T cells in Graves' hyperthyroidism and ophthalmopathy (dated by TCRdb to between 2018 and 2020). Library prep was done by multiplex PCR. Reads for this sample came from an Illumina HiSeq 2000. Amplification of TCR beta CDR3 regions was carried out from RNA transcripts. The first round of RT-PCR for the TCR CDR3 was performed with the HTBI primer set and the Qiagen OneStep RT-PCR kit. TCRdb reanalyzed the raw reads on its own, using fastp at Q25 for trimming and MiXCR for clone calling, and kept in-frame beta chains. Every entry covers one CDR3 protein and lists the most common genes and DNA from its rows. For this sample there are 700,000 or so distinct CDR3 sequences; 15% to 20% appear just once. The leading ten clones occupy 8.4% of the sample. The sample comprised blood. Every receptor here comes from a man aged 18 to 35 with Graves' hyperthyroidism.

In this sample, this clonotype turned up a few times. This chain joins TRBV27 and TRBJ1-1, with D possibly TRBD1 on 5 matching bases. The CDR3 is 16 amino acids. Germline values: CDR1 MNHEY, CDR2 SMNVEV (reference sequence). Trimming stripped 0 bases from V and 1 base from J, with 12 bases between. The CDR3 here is CASSLSGHSRNTEAFF. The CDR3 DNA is TGTGCCAGCAGTTTATCGGGGCACAGCCGGAACACTGAAGCTTTCTTT.

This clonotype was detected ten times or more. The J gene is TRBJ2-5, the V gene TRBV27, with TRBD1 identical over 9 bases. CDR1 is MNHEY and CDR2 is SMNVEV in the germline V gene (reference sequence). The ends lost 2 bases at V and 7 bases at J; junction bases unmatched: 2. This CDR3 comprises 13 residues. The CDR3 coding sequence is TGTGCCAGCAGTTTAGACAGGGGGGGGACCCAGTACTTC. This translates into CASSLDRGGTQYF.

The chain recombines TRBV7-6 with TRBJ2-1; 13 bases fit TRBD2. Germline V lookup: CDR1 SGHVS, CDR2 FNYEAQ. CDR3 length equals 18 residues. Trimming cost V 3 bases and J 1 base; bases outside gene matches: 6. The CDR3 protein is CASSFGLAGAQSYNEQFF. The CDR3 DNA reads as TGTGCCAGCAGCTTCGGACTAGCGGGAGCCCAATCCTACAATGAGCAGTTCTTC.

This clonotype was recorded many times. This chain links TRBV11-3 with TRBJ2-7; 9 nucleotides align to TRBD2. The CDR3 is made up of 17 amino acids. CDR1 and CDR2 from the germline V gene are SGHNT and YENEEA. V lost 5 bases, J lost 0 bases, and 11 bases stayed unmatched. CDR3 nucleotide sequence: TGTGCCAGCAGCCTGGCCTCCAGCGGGAGGCTCTCCTACGAGCAGTACTTC. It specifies CASSLASSGRLSYEQYF.

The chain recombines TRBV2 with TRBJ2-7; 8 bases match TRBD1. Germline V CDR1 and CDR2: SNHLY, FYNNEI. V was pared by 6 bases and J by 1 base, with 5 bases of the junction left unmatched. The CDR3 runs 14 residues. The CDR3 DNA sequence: TGTGCCAGCAGGGACGGACAGGGTTCCTACGAGCAGTACTTC. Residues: CASRDGQGSYEQYF.

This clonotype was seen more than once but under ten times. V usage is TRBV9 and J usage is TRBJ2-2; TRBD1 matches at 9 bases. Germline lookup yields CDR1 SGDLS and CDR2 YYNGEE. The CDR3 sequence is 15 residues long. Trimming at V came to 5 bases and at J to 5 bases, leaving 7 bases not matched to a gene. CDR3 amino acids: CASREGQGFTGELFF. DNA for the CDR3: TGTGCCAGCAGGGAGGGACAGGGTTTTACCGGGGAGCTGTTTTTT.

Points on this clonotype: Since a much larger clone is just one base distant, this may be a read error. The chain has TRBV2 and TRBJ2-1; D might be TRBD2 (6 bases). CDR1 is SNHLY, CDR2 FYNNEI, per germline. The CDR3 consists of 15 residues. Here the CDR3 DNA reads TGTGCCAGCAGCCCGCCGGGACTCTCCTACGATGAGCAGTTCTTC. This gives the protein CASSPPGLSYDEQFF. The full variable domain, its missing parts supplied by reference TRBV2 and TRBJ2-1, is EPEVTQTPSHQVTQMGQEVILRCVPISNHLYFYWYRQILGQKVEFLVSFYNNEISEKSEIFDDQFSVERPDGSNFTLKIRSTKLEDSAMYFCASSPPGLSYDEQFFGPGTRLTVL.

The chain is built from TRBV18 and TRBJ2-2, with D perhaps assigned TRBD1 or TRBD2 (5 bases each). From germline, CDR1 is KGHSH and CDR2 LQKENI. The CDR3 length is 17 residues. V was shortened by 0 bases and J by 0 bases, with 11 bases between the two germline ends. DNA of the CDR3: TGTGCCAGCTCACCACCTACGGGGCAGGCGAACACCGGGGAGCTGTTTTTT. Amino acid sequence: CASSPPTGQANTGELFF.